These 25 T cell receptor beta chains originate from one sample sequenced in a study of T cells expressing NK-cell markers (dated by TCRdb to the early 2020s). Libraries came from 5' RACE. Instrument on record: Illumina HiSeq 2000. After reprocessing by TCRdb, each CDR3 protein sequence is one entry, and no DNA is given. The table held for this sample gives 250,000 or so distinct CDR3 sequences. The ten top clones hold around 4% of the sample. The specimen was blood T cells: a sorted CD56 or NKG2C T cell subset, CD4+ or CD8+ T cells, or bulk PBMC T cells (not recorded which). These receptors were obtained from a woman between 18 and 69 years old in good health.

This chain links TRBV18 with TRBJ2-3. The CDR3 consists of 15 residues. The germline V gene has CDR1 KGHSH and CDR2 LQKENI. This CDR3 is CASSPGTIGTDTQYF.

The CDR3 loop is CASSQLVGGPGDTQYF. V usage is TRBV3-1 and J usage is TRBJ2-3; the D call of TRBD1 rests on TCRdb alone, since no DNA is present to check it. This CDR3 has 16 amino acids. Germline CDR1 LGHDT, CDR2 YNNKEL (reference sequence).

The rearrangement links TRBV5-6 to TRBJ1-6; absent DNA, TCRdb's TRBD1 call cannot be checked. This CDR3 is 13 amino acids long. Germline CDR1 SGHDT, CDR2 YYEEEE. CDR3 protein: CASSLRGIGPLHF.

V gene TRBV11-1 combines with J gene TRBJ2-5; TCRdb indicates TRBD2, and absent DNA this call remains unverified. This CDR3 is 17 amino acids long. From germline, CDR1 is SGHAT and CDR2 FQDESV (reference sequence). CDR3: CASSGGTSGGRQETQYF. The whole variable domain, filled in from reference TRBV11-1 and TRBJ2-5, reads EAEVAQSPRYKITEKSQAVAFWCDPISGHATLYWYRQILGQGPELLVQFQDESVVDDSQLPKDRFSAERLKGVDSTLKIQPAELGDSAMYLCASSGGTSGGRQETQYFGPGTRLLVL.

The chain's CDR3 is CASSLGFSEQYF. The chain recombines TRBV5-1 with TRBJ2-7. The CDR3 is 12 amino acids. Germline-derived CDR1 and CDR2 are SGHRS and YFSETQ.

The chain uses TRBV5-1 and TRBJ1-1. Germline V CDR1 and CDR2: SGHRS, YFSETQ. There are 14 residues in the CDR3. The CDR3 spells CASSPEGGSTEAFF.

CDR3 sequence: CASSSDRGKGTEAFF. The chain employs TRBV4-3 and TRBJ1-1; no DNA is available, so the TRBD1 call from TCRdb remains unchecked. This CDR3 comprises 15 residues. From germline, CDR1 is LGHNA and CDR2 YSLEER.

The rearrangement uses TRBV7-8 and TRBJ1-1; without DNA, the TCRdb call of TRBD1 cannot be checked. CDR3 size: 15 residues. CDR1 is SGHVS, CDR2 FQNEAQ, per germline. CDR3 in amino acids: CASSLVGSDRTEAFF.

The chain has TRBV20-1 and TRBJ1-2; TCRdb calls TRBD1, which cannot be checked without DNA. The CDR3 is made up of 14 amino acids. Germline CDR1 DFQATT, CDR2 SNEGSKA (reference sequence). This CDR3 is CSASPPRGTEGYTF.

The V call is TRBV20-1, the J call TRBJ2-3; the TCRdb D gene call, TRBD2, has no DNA to confirm it. Germline V CDR1 and CDR2: DFQATT, SNEGSKA (reference sequence). The CDR3 has 19 residues. The CDR3 protein is CSARDPGLAGVIYIDTQYF.

J is TRBJ2-2 and V is TRBV10-3; TCRdb returns TRBD1, unconfirmable since there is no DNA. The germline V gene encodes CDR1 ENHRY and CDR2 SYGVKD. The CDR3 length is 14 residues. CDR3 region: CAISSDRDPGELFF.

This rearrangement joins TRBV7-9 to TRBJ2-3; TCRdb names TRBD2, which stays unverified in the absence of DNA. CDR1 and CDR2 from the germline V gene are SEHNR and FQNEAQ (reference sequence). The CDR3 length is 13 residues. CDR3 region: CASSLAAGDTQYF.

V usage is TRBV5-5 and J usage is TRBJ2-7; TCRdb indicates TRBD1, and absent DNA this call remains unverified. The CDR3 extends over 17 amino acids. CDR1 is SGHKS, CDR2 YYEKEE, per germline (reference sequence). CDR3 residues: CASSILGPGDFTTAQYF. Using reference TRBV5-5 and TRBJ2-7 for the parts outside the CDR3, the full variable domain is DAGVTQSPTHLIKTRGQQVTLRCSPISGHKSVSWYQQVLGQGPQFIFQYYEKEERGRGNFPDRFSARQFPNYSSELNVNALLLGDSALYLCASSILGPGDFTTAQYFGPGTRLTVT.

V and J are TRBV15 and TRBJ2-1. Per the germline V gene, CDR1 is LNHNV and CDR2 is YYDKDF (reference sequence). The CDR3 is 12 amino acids. The CDR3 loop is CATSRAVGEQFF.

The chain joins TRBV5-1 to TRBJ2-1; the TCRdb call, TRBD2, lacks DNA for checking. Germline CDR1 is SGHRS and CDR2 is YFSETQ. The CDR3 sequence is 17 residues long. This CDR3 reads CASSTAPTSGDYNEQFF.

CDR3 amino acids: CSALRPNYGYTF. V gene TRBV20-1 combines with J gene TRBJ1-2. The CDR3 loop spans 12 amino acids. Germline CDR1 is DFQATT and CDR2 is SNEGSKA (reference sequence).

The CDR3 protein is CASSLAGQASGANVLTF. V is TRBV5-1 and J is TRBJ2-6; TCRdb returns TRBD1, unconfirmable since there is no DNA. The CDR3 has 17 residues. Germline V gives CDR1 SGHRS, CDR2 YFSETQ.

The chain uses TRBV20-1 and TRBJ2-7; TCRdb returns TRBD1, unconfirmable since there is no DNA. This CDR3 region has 14 residues. The germline CDR1 and CDR2 sequences are DFQATT and SNEGSKA (reference sequence). CDR3 protein: CSASTGTANYEQYF.

Here the CDR3 reads CSVRGQGVTEAFF. The gene calls are TRBV29-1 and TRBJ1-1; the TRBD1 assignment by TCRdb is unverifiable without DNA. Per germline, CDR1 SQVTM and CDR2 ANQGSEA. The CDR3 has 13 residues.

The J gene is TRBJ2-1, the V gene TRBV11-3; TCRdb outputs TRBD1, but without DNA this stays unchecked. Germline V gene data show CDR1 as SGHNT and CDR2 as YENEEA. This CDR3 is built from 15 residues. This chain's CDR3 is CASSLRAGASNEQFF.

The chain recombines TRBV6-5 with TRBJ1-6; the D call of TRBD1 rests on TCRdb alone, since no DNA is present to check it. Germline-derived CDR1 and CDR2 are MNHEY and SVGAGI. CDR3 length: 14 amino acids. CDR3 amino acids: CASSLDSRNSPLHF.

V is TRBV6-6 and J is TRBJ2-1; absent DNA, TCRdb's TRBD1 call cannot be checked. Germline assignment: CDR1 MNHNY and CDR2 SVGAGI (reference sequence). The length of the CDR3 is 13 residues. This CDR3 is CATLTGSYNEQFF.

V gene TRBV5-5 combines with J gene TRBJ2-5; TCRdb names TRBD1, which stays unverified in the absence of DNA. CDR1 is SGHKS, CDR2 YYEKEE, per germline (reference sequence). The CDR3 contains 16 residues. CDR3 amino acids: CASSRRLGAELETQYF.

The chain couples TRBV12-3 or TRBV12-4 to TRBJ1-1. This CDR3 has 15 residues. The CDR3 here is CASSYYLGMNTEAFF.

J is TRBJ2-5 and V is TRBV20-1; the TCRdb D gene call, TRBD1, has no DNA to confirm it. CDR3 length: 16 residues. The germline V gene encodes CDR1 DFQATT and CDR2 SNEGSKA (reference sequence). The CDR3 loop is CSAVLPTISPRETQYF.